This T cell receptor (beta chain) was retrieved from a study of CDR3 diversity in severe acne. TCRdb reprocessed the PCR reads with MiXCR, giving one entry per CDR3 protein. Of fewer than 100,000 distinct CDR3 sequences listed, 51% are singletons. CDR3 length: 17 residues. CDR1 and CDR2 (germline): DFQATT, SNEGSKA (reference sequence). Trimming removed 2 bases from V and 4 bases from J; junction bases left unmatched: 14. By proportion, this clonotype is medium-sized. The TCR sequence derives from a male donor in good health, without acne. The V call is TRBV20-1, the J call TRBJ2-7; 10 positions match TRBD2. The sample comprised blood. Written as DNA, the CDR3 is TGCAGTGCTAGACCCCCTAGCGGGGGCCAACCTTATTACGAGCAGTACTTC. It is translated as CSARPPSGGQPYYEQYF.